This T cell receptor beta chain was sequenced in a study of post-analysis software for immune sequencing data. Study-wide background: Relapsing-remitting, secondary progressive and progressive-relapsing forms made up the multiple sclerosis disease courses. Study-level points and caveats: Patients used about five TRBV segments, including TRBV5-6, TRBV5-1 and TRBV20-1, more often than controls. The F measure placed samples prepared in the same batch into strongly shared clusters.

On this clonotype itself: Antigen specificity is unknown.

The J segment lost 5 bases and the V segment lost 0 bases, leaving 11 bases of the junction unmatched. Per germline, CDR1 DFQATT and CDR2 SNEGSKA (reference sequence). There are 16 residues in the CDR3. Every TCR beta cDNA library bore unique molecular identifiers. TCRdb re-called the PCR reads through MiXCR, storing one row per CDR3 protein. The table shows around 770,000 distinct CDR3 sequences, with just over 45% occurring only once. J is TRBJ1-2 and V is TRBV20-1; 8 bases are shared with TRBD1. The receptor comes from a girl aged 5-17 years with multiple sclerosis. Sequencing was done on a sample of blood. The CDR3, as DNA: TGCAGTGCTAGAGAGCATACAGCAGGGGGCGAGTATGGCTACACCTTC. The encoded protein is CSAREHTAGGEYGYTF.